These 15 T cell receptor beta chains came from one sample sequenced in a study of blood T cell repertoires in COVID-19. The protocol was immunoSEQ multiplex PCR, while the TCRdb copy is restricted to in-frame clones and leaves out a portion. The sample has about 440,000 clones; about 90% are singletons. What was sequenced was PBMCs or T cells enriched from blood (not recorded which). Receptor source: a woman aged 18-35 years with acute COVID-19.

This rearrangement joins TRBV4-3 to TRBJ1-1; D may be TRBD1 (5 bases). V dropped 3 bases and J dropped 0 bases, with 11 bases sitting between them. Germline-derived CDR1 and CDR2 are LGHNA and YSLEER. The CDR3 has 15 residues. DNA of the CDR3: TGCGCCAGCAGCCAGTACACGGACATGAACACTGAAGCTTTCTTT. As protein: CASSQYTDMNTEAFF.

The V call is TRBV20-1, the J call TRBJ1-2; D uncertain. V lost 3 bases and J lost 2, with 10 bases in between. The CDR3 is 13 amino acids. From germline, CDR1 is DFQATT and CDR2 SNEGSKA (reference sequence). CDR3 DNA: TGCAGTGCTAGTCAAGACAAAAACTATGGCTACACCTTC. Translated, it gives CSASQDKNYGYTF.

In DNA, the CDR3 is TGCGCCAGCAGTCAAATCGGGGGTGGCTATGGCTACACCTTC. Its protein product is CASSQIGGGYGYTF. The gene calls are TRBV23-1 and TRBJ1-2; D is possibly TRBD1 (5 bases). TRBV23-1 qualifies as an ORF whose function is uncertain. The CDR3 extends over 14 amino acids. Between the trimmed V and J ends, which lost 2 bases and 4 bases, there was a span of 11 bases.

V is TRBV6-5 and J is TRBJ1-5; 10 positions agree with TRBD1. Germline V gives CDR1 MNHEY, CDR2 SVGAGI. Trimming at V came to 6 bases and at J to 5 bases, leaving 4 bases not matched to a gene. The CDR3 has 14 residues. CDR3 in amino acids: CASRTGGWDQPQHF. For the CDR3, the DNA is TGTGCCAGCAGGACAGGGGGCTGGGATCAGCCCCAGCATTTT.

The chain combines TRBV2 with TRBJ2-1, with 8 nucleotides matching TRBD2. This CDR3 comprises 15 residues. The germline V gene encodes CDR1 SNHLY and CDR2 FYNNEI. Trimming at V came to 1 base and at J to 4 bases, leaving 3 bases not matched to a gene. The CDR3 here is CASSEVAGSYNEQFF. The CDR3 bases are TGTGCCAGCAGTGAAGTAGCGGGGTCATACAATGAGCAGTTCTTC.

The J gene is TRBJ2-1, the V gene TRBV7-2; TRBD2 agrees at 11 bases. Germline V gene lookup returns CDR1 SGHTA and CDR2 FQGNSA. The CDR3 sequence is 14 residues long. Losses at the gene ends were 10 bases for V and 3 bases for J; bases not matched to a gene: 5. The DNA of the CDR3 is TGTGCCATCGAGCTAGCGGGAGGCTACAATGAGCAGTTCTTC. Amino acids: CAIELAGGYNEQFF. Complete variable domain (other parts from reference TRBV7-2 and TRBJ2-1): GAGVSQSPSNKVTEKGKDVELRCDPISGHTALYWYRQSLGQGLEFLIYFQGNSAPDKSGLPSDRFSAERTGGSVSTLTIQRTQQEDSAVYLCAIELAGGYNEQFFGPGTRLTVL.

V gene TRBV7-2 combines with J gene TRBJ2-1; 9 bases align to TRBD2. The CDR3 loop spans 18 amino acids. Germline V gene data show CDR1 as SGHTA and CDR2 as FQGNSA. V shed 1 base and J 2 bases; nucleotides not matched to a gene: 9. The CDR3 region is CASSLVSWREGAYNEQFF. The CDR3 DNA sequence: TGTGCCAGCAGCTTAGTGAGTTGGCGGGAGGGCGCCTACAATGAGCAGTTCTTC. Looking up the rest from reference TRBV7-2 and TRBJ2-1 gives the full variable domain: GAGVSQSPSNKVTEKGKDVELRCDPISGHTALYWYRQSLGQGLEFLIYFQGNSAPDKSGLPSDRFSAERTGGSVSTLTIQRTQQEDSAVYLCASSLVSWREGAYNEQFFGPGTRLTVL.

The rearrangement links TRBV10-3 to TRBJ1-1; 9 nucleotides match TRBD1. The germline gives CDR1 ENHRY, CDR2 SYGVKD. Trimming cost V 10 bases and J 5 bases; bases outside gene matches: 8. CDR3 length equals 13 residues. The CDR3 reads CATLQGAGTEAFF. Written as DNA, the CDR3 is TGTGCCACGTTACAGGGGGCTGGTACTGAAGCTTTCTTT.

CDR3 nucleotides: TGTGCCAGCACTCCCGGGTCCTACAATGAGCAGTTCTTC. This gives the protein CASTPGSYNEQFF. V usage is TRBV6-6 and J usage is TRBJ2-1; D not resolved. Per the germline V gene, CDR1 is MNHNY and CDR2 is SVGAGI (reference sequence). CDR3 size: 13 residues. Trimming left V 7 bases short and J 1 base short, with 8 bases between.

The rearrangement links TRBV27 to TRBJ2-7; tentatively, D is TRBD1 (6 bases). The CDR3 sequence is 14 residues long. In germline, CDR1 is MNHEY, CDR2 SMNVEV (reference sequence). Trimming cost V 8 bases and J 7 bases, with 21 bases left between them. The DNA for the CDR3 is TGTGCCAGCGGACTTGGGCAGGGGCGGCATGAGCAGTACTTC. As protein: CASGLGQGRHEQYF.

J is TRBJ1-5 and V is TRBV19, with 10 positions matching TRBD1. From germline, CDR1 is LNHDA and CDR2 SQIVND (reference sequence). J gave up 0 bases and V 4 bases, and 15 bases lay outside the gene matches. CDR3 length: 20 residues. The CDR3 nucleotides are TGTGCCAGTAGTAAAAAAAGACAGGGGGCGAGGGATTATAGCAATCAGCCCCAGCATTTT. Its translation is CASSKKRQGARDYSNQPQHF.

The V gene is TRBV12-3 or TRBV12-4, the J gene TRBJ1-5; the match to TRBD1 covers 7 bases. CDR3 length: 13 amino acids. Trimming cost V 3 bases and J 15 bases; bases outside gene matches: 11. CDR3 residues: CASSFLSRGVLHF. Written as DNA, the CDR3 is TGTGCCAGCAGTTTTTTAAGCAGGGGGGTTTTGCATTTT.

The genes are TRBV7-2 and TRBJ1-6; 10 bases align to TRBD1. Trimming at V came to 3 bases and at J to 10 bases, leaving 6 bases not matched to a gene. This CDR3 spans 15 amino acids. Germline CDR1 SGHTA, CDR2 FQGNSA. The CDR3 nucleotides are TGTGCCAGCAGCTTGTTCGGGACAGGGGAGTCACCCCTCCACTTT. Encoded protein: CASSLFGTGESPLHF.

The V gene is TRBV15, the J gene TRBJ2-1; tentative D call: TRBD1 (7 bases). V lost 0 bases and J lost 4, with 13 bases in between. There are 16 residues in the CDR3. Germline V gene lookup returns CDR1 LNHNV and CDR2 YYDKDF (reference sequence). This CDR3 is CATSRDQGGVYNEQFF. In nucleotides, the CDR3 is TGTGCCACCAGCAGAGATCAGGGGGGAGTTTACAATGAGCAGTTCTTC.

The table lists this clone with a few counts. The chain joins TRBV3-1 (or the pseudogene TRBV3-2) to TRBJ1-2, with TRBD1 identical over 11 bases. The CDR3 covers 17 residues. Trimming took 1 base from V and 8 from J; bases not matched to a gene: 12. The germline V gene has CDR1 LGHDT and CDR2 YNNKEL (reference sequence). The CDR3 is CASSQGTGQGVLSGYTF. CDR3 nucleotide sequence: TGTGCCAGCAGCCAAGGTACGGGACAGGGGGTTTTATCCGGCTACACCTTC.